This passage covers 18 T cell receptor beta chains from one sample sequenced in a study of a mutant IDH1 vaccine in newly diagnosed glioma. Sequenced by immunoSEQ multiplex PCR; TCRdb stores in-frame clones only, minus some. The sample carries about 63,000 clones, around 88% recorded once. Time point defined: baseline, week 1 (first vaccination visit). This sample's treatment: pre-vaccination baseline after standard-of-care therapy. This material consisted of peripheral blood mononuclear cells (PBMCs), taken from a glioma patient treated with radiotherapy, temozolomide or both. Receptors originate from a woman aged 18-29 years with glioma. Some clones in this sample may be carry-over from other donors' samples.

The chain joins TRBV10-1 to TRBJ2-2, with 7 bases matching TRBD2. Germline V gene lookup returns CDR1 WNHNN and CDR2 SYGVQD (reference sequence). The CDR3 is made up of 16 amino acids. The J segment lost 5 bases and the V segment lost 3 bases, leaving 9 bases of the junction unmatched. CDR3 bases: TGCGCCAGCAGTGAAACCCCTCTAGCGGAGACCGGGGAGCTGTTTTTT. The encoded protein is CASSETPLAETGELFF.

The chain has TRBV11-3 and TRBJ1-2; the D gene is possibly TRBD1 (5 bases). CDR3 length: 13 amino acids. Germline V gene data show CDR1 as SGHNT and CDR2 as YENEEA. V lost 5 bases to trimming and J lost 7 bases, with 14 bases between them. The CDR3 DNA reads as TGTGCCAGCAGCCCCAGTGGGACTCTTGGCTACACCTTC. Its translation: CASSPSGTLGYTF.

The chain carries TRBV30 and TRBJ1-3; D remains unclear. Germline CDR1 and CDR2: GTSNPN and SVGIG (reference sequence). The length of the CDR3 is 17 residues. V lost 2 bases to trimming and J lost 1 base, with 18 bases between them. The CDR3 coding sequence is TGTGCCTGGAGTCCCGCCATCTCCCCCACATCTGGAAACACCATATATTTT. This encodes CAWSPAISPTSGNTIYF.

The chain is built from TRBV7-6 and TRBJ1-1; 7 bases match TRBD1. The CDR3 covers 15 residues. Germline V gene lookup returns CDR1 SGHVS and CDR2 FNYEAQ. The V gene end was trimmed by 5 bases and the J gene end by 1 base; junction bases not matched to a gene: 7. Here the CDR3 DNA reads TGTGCCAGCAGCCCATCGACAGGGACGAACACTGAAGCTTTCTTT. This codes for CASSPSTGTNTEAFF.

The V gene is TRBV4-3, the J gene TRBJ1-6; 7 bases match TRBD1. The germline V gene has CDR1 LGHNA and CDR2 YSLEER. The CDR3 runs 16 residues. The trim removed 0 bases at V and 7 bases at J, leaving 6 bases unmatched. CDR3 protein: CASSQEDIQGNSPLHF. CDR3 DNA sequence: TGCGCCAGCAGCCAAGAAGATATACAGGGGAATTCACCCCTCCACTTT.

The chain employs TRBV10-1 and TRBJ1-1; no reliable D call. This CDR3 is built from 12 residues. In germline, CDR1 is WNHNN, CDR2 SYGVQD (reference sequence). V was trimmed by 7 bases and J by 2 bases, leaving 8 bases between them. The CDR3 bases are TGCGCCAGCATGCGGGAAAACACTGAAGCTTTCTTT. Translation: CASMRENTEAFF.

V is TRBV19 and J is TRBJ1-2, with a tentative D call TRBD1 (6 bases). Germline assignment: CDR1 LNHDA and CDR2 SQIVND (reference sequence). The CDR3 totals 14 residues. Between the trimmed V and J ends, which lost 7 bases and 8 bases, there was a span of 20 bases. The CDR3 here is CASTKGGALGGYTF. CDR3 nucleotide sequence: TGTGCCAGTACCAAGGGGGGGGCGCTTGGCGGCTACACCTTC.

The V and J genes are TRBV27 and TRBJ2-5, with D hard to call. Germline V lookup: CDR1 MNHEY, CDR2 SMNVEV (reference sequence). CDR3 length: 12 amino acids. V lost 4 bases and J lost 1, with 4 bases in between. The CDR3 DNA is TGTGCCAGCAGTTCCAGCCAAGAGACCCAGTACTTC. Encoded protein: CASSSSQETQYF.

The chain joins TRBV30 to TRBJ1-1, with D hard to call. V was pared by 0 bases and J by 7 bases, with 6 bases between. Germline-derived CDR1 and CDR2 are GTSNPN and SVGIG (reference sequence). The CDR3 length is 11 residues. The DNA of the CDR3 is TGTGCCTGGAGTGTTAAGAGTGAAGCTTTCTTT. It specifies CAWSVKSEAFF.

The V call is TRBV23-1, the J call TRBJ1-5; 7 nucleotides match TRBD1. TRBV23-1 is an open reading frame, and its role is uncertain. Losses at the gene ends were 0 bases for V and 3 bases for J; bases not matched to a gene: 8. The CDR3 runs 17 residues. The CDR3 sequence: CASSQSDQGDLNQPQHF. As DNA, the CDR3 is TGCGCCAGCAGTCAATCTGACCAGGGGGATCTCAATCAGCCCCAGCATTTT.

The J gene is TRBJ2-3, the V gene TRBV6-1, with unresolved D. From germline, CDR1 is MNHNS and CDR2 SASEGT. V lost 0 bases and J 4 bases, leaving 8 bases between the germline ends. This CDR3 has 14 residues. The CDR3 here is CASSEAWAADTQYF. CDR3 in DNA: TGTGCCAGCAGTGAAGCCTGGGCAGCAGATACGCAGTATTTT.

This clone was observed a handful of times. The V and J genes are TRBV30 and TRBJ1-5; weak D call: TRBD1 (5 bases). CDR3 length equals 14 residues. CDR1 and CDR2 from the germline V gene are GTSNPN and SVGIG (reference sequence). Trimming removed 2 bases at V and 2 bases at J, with 10 bases between. The CDR3 reads CAWSSQGGNQPQHF. The CDR3 DNA reads TGTGCCTGGAGTTCTCAGGGTGGCAATCAGCCCCAGCATTTT.

This sequence joins TRBV29-1 and TRBJ1-2, with TRBD1 as a possible D gene (5 bases). V was clipped by 7 bases and J by 4 bases, with 16 bases between them. Germline V CDR1 and CDR2: SQVTM, ANQGSEA. This CDR3 comprises 13 residues. The chain's CDR3 is CSAIWGGSYGYTF. Written as DNA, the CDR3 is TGCAGCGCAATATGGGGGGGGAGCTATGGCTACACCTTC. Full variable domain (rest looked up from reference TRBV29-1 and TRBJ1-2): SAVISQKPSRDICQRGTSLTIQCQVDSQVTMMFWYRQQPGQSLTLIATANQGSEATYESGFVIDKFPISRPNLTFSTLTVSNMSPEDSSIYLCSAIWGGSYGYTFGSGTRLTVV.

The rearrangement joins TRBV10-1 to TRBJ2-3; D remains unclear. The V gene lost 8 bases and the J gene lost 4 bases, with 16 bases spanning the gap. CDR1 and CDR2 from the germline V gene are WNHNN and SYGVQD (reference sequence). The CDR3 has 14 amino acids. This CDR3 is CASSLSYPPDTQYF. The CDR3 bases are TGCGCCAGCTCGCTCAGTTACCCCCCAGATACGCAGTATTTT.

The rearrangement uses TRBV6-6 and TRBJ1-1; D is unclear. Per the germline V gene, CDR1 is MNHNY and CDR2 is SVGAGI (reference sequence). The V and J ends lost 4 bases and 3 bases respectively, with 12 bases between them. The CDR3 is 14 amino acids. This CDR3 is CASSSEGDYTEAFF. The CDR3 region has the DNA TGTGCCAGCAGTTCCGAGGGTGATTACACTGAAGCTTTCTTT.

This clone was observed a few times. V gene TRBV9 combines with J gene TRBJ1-1; no clear D gene. The length of the CDR3 is 13 residues. In germline, CDR1 is SGDLS, CDR2 YYNGEE. V gave up 2 bases and J gave up 8 bases, with 13 bases separating them. The CDR3 protein is CASSVSSGSEAFF. The CDR3 DNA reads as TGTGCCAGCAGCGTCTCTAGTGGGTCCGAAGCTTTCTTT.

In its sample, this clone was seen once. The chain joins TRBV14 to TRBJ2-3, with TRBD2 matching over 12 bases. The CDR3 runs to 16 residues. Germline-derived CDR1 and CDR2 are SGHDN and FVKESK. The V segment lost 2 bases and the J segment 6 bases; nucleotides outside the gene matches: 6. The CDR3 is CASSQPGLAGFDTQYF. CDR3 in DNA: TGTGCCAGCAGCCAACCTGGACTAGCGGGGTTTGATACGCAGTATTTT.

This clone was detected only a few times. CDR3 sequence: CASSQDPGIPYGYTF. The CDR3 DNA follows: TGTGCCAGCAGCCAAGACCCAGGGATCCCCTATGGCTACACCTTC. The rearrangement links TRBV4-2 to TRBJ1-2; D is possibly TRBD1 (5 bases). The CDR3 spans 15 residues. Germline CDR1 reads LGHNA; CDR2 reads YNFKEQ. V was shortened by 0 bases and J by 4 bases, with 12 bases between the two germline ends.